The 21 T cell receptor beta chains below come from one sample, sequenced in a study of shared clonotypes between healthy human individuals. The data were produced by immunoSEQ multiplex PCR, yet TCRdb's version contains in-frame clones alone and is incomplete. The sample lists approximately 480,000 clones, approximately 79% occurring once. The sample comprised PBMCs. The receptors were gathered from a woman aged 40 to 49 in good health. Some clones in this sample may be carry-over from other donors' samples.

The chain has TRBV29-1 and TRBJ1-2, with 8 nucleotides matching TRBD1. The CDR3 runs 14 residues. The V gene end was trimmed by 4 bases and the J gene end by 4 bases; junction bases not matched to a gene: 8. Germline CDR1 SQVTM, CDR2 ANQGSEA. Here the CDR3 reads CSVGGDRGGYGYTF. As DNA, the CDR3 is TGCAGCGTTGGGGGAGACAGGGGTGGCTATGGCTACACCTTC.

The J gene is TRBJ2-3, the V gene TRBV29-1, with 7 positions matching TRBD2. The trim removed 6 bases at V and 3 bases at J, leaving 12 bases unmatched. Germline V gene sequence: CDR1 SQVTM, CDR2 ANQGSEA. This CDR3 is 15 amino acids long. CDR3 protein: CSVRRLAELTDTQYF. In DNA, the CDR3 is TGCAGCGTCCGTAGACTAGCAGAATTAACAGATACGCAGTATTTT.

The V call is TRBV18, the J call TRBJ1-1; tentatively, D is TRBD1 (6 bases). CDR1 is KGHSH, CDR2 LQKENI, per germline. The CDR3 loop spans 15 amino acids. The V end lost 6 bases, the J end lost 4 bases, and 18 bases lay between the germline ends. The CDR3 DNA is TGTGCCAGCTCGCCCTTCGCAGGGGAGGGCACTGAAGCTTTCTTT. It yields the protein CASSPFAGEGTEAFF.

J is TRBJ2-3 and V is TRBV7-9; TRBD2 agrees at 8 bases. From germline, CDR1 is SEHNR and CDR2 FQNEAQ (reference sequence). V lost 5 bases, J lost 2 bases, and 9 bases stayed unmatched. The CDR3 runs 16 residues. The CDR3: CASSPPGGGFTDTQYF. The CDR3 DNA sequence: TGTGCCAGCAGCCCCCCCGGGGGGGGATTCACAGATACGCAGTATTTT.

The chain uses TRBV18 and TRBJ1-1, with TRBD1 identical over 9 bases. The germline V gene encodes CDR1 KGHSH and CDR2 LQKENI. The CDR3 totals 14 residues. V gave up 4 bases and J gave up 5 bases; unmatched junction bases: 5. CDR3 amino acids: CASSRTGVGTEAFF. DNA of the CDR3: TGTGCCAGCTCACGGACAGGGGTGGGTACTGAAGCTTTCTTT.

The rearrangement uses TRBV9 and TRBJ2-7; 9 nucleotides align to TRBD2. Losses at the gene ends were 2 bases for V and 5 bases for J; bases not matched to a gene: 5. Looked up from germline, CDR1 is SGDLS and CDR2 is YYNGEE. The CDR3 is 14 amino acids. CDR3 residues: CASSVIPSGNEQYF. The DNA of the CDR3 is TGTGCCAGCAGCGTTATCCCTAGCGGGAACGAGCAGTACTTC.

The CDR3 loop is CASSGVGGPSSTIYF. The DNA of the CDR3 is TGTGCCAGCAGCGGTGTCGGGGGGCCGTCGAGCACCATATATTTT. The chain couples TRBV7-9 to TRBJ1-3; possible D gene TRBD1, 6 bases. V lost 5 bases and J lost 9, with 20 bases in between. Germline V gene lookup returns CDR1 SEHNR and CDR2 FQNEAQ (reference sequence). CDR3 length: 15 amino acids.

The V and J genes are TRBV7-2 and TRBJ2-7; D may be TRBD1 or TRBD2 (5 bases each). This CDR3 comprises 15 residues. Per the germline V gene, CDR1 is SGHTA and CDR2 is FQGNSA. V lost 5 bases, J lost 2 bases, and 16 bases lay in between. CDR3 sequence (DNA): TGTGCCAGCAGCCTAAGGGGAGCGCCCGCCTACGAGCAGTACTTC. Translation: CASSLRGAPAYEQYF.

V and J are TRBV30 and TRBJ2-7; no firm D call. Germline CDR1 and CDR2: GTSNPN and SVGIG (reference sequence). The germline V and J ends were trimmed by 6 bases and 2 bases, with 14 bases remaining between them. The CDR3 has 13 amino acids. The CDR3 spells CACLGVNAYEQYF. The CDR3 DNA sequence: TGTGCCTGTCTGGGTGTAAACGCCTACGAGCAGTACTTC.

To note about this clone: The junction does not match germline at one end; this may be a read error. This chain links TRBV19 with TRBJ1-5; a weak D match, TRBD1 (5 bases). This CDR3 is built from 15 residues. Germline loops: CDR1 LNHDA, CDR2 SQIVND (reference sequence). This CDR3 reads CASSIGQRGNQPQHF. The CDR3, as DNA: TGTGCCAGTAGCATAGGACAACGCGGGAATCAGCCCCAGCATTTT.

This CDR3 reads CASSTYQGPLSGNTIYF. In nucleotides, the CDR3 is TGTGCCAGCAGCACATATCAGGGTCCCCTCTCTGGAAACACCATATATTTT. The chain recombines TRBV7-9 with TRBJ1-3; D might be TRBD1 (5 bases). CDR1 is SEHNR and CDR2 is FQNEAQ in the germline V gene (reference sequence). Deletions cut 5 bases from V and 0 bases from J, with 17 bases between. The CDR3 sequence is 17 residues long.

The V gene is TRBV4-1, the J gene TRBJ1-4; a possible D gene is TRBD1 (6 bases). V dropped 5 bases and J dropped 5 bases, with 12 bases sitting between them. The germline V gene has CDR1 MGHRA and CDR2 YSYEKL. The CDR3 totals 14 residues. CDR3 DNA: TGCGCCAGCAGCGGGGGGGGGACAAATGAAAAACTGTTTTTT. The encoded protein is CASSGGGTNEKLFF.

The V call is TRBV7-9, the J call TRBJ2-2; D is unclear. Per germline, CDR1 SEHNR and CDR2 FQNEAQ (reference sequence). The CDR3 consists of 15 residues. V lost 0 bases to trimming and J lost 4 bases, with 9 bases between them. CDR3 loop: CASSLASHPTGELFF. Here the CDR3 DNA reads TGTGCCAGCAGCTTAGCCTCCCATCCCACCGGGGAGCTGTTTTTT.

As for this clone: At the DNA level, this CDR3 is encoded by other sequences in the same sample as well. This sequence joins TRBV5-1 and TRBJ2-5, with D perhaps matching TRBD1 (5 bases). The V end lost 0 bases, the J end lost 4 bases, and 7 bases lay between the germline ends. CDR1 is SGHRS and CDR2 is YFSETQ in the germline V gene. The length of the CDR3 is 13 residues. CDR3 coding DNA: TGCGCCAGCAGCTTGGGGGGCCGAGAGACCCAGTACTTC. It translates to CASSLGGRETQYF.

The chain is built from TRBV11-2 and TRBJ2-6, with D tentatively TRBD1 or TRBD2 (5 bases each). Germline CDR1 SGHAT, CDR2 FQNNGV. The CDR3 runs 15 residues. V was shortened by 5 bases and J by 1 base, with 9 bases between the two germline ends. The CDR3 bases are TGTGCCAGCAGCCAAGAGGGGTCTGGGGCCAACGTCCTGACTTTC. It translates to CASSQEGSGANVLTF. The variable domain in full, with the rest retrieved from reference TRBV11-2 and TRBJ2-6, is EAGVAQSPRYKIIEKRQSVAFWCNPISGHATLYWYQQILGQGPKLLIQFQNNGVVDDSQLPKDRFSAERLKGVDSTLKIQPAKLEDSAVYLCASSQEGSGANVLTFGAGSRLTVL.

The rearrangement uses TRBV30 and TRBJ2-7, with D tentatively TRBD2 (6 bases). The V gene's germline CDR1 is GTSNPN and CDR2 SVGIG (reference sequence). V lost 2 bases to trimming and J lost 4 bases, with 15 bases between them. There are 14 residues in the CDR3. The DNA of the CDR3 is TGTGCCTGGAGTAGTCTAGCGCTTCGATACGAGCAGTACTTC. Its protein product is CAWSSLALRYEQYF.

The chain combines TRBV7-9 with TRBJ1-2; D call uncertain. Germline V gene lookup returns CDR1 SEHNR and CDR2 FQNEAQ (reference sequence). V lost 3 bases and J lost 6, with 11 bases in between. CDR3 length equals 13 residues. The CDR3 DNA reads as TGTGCCAGCAGCTTGAGGAAATCCGATGGCTACACCTTC. Translated: CASSLRKSDGYTF.

This chain uses TRBV9 with TRBJ1-2; D call uncertain. Germline-derived CDR1 and CDR2 are SGDLS and YYNGEE. The CDR3 extends over 12 amino acids. V gave up 0 bases and J gave up 4 bases, with 4 bases separating them. CDR3 DNA: TGTGCCAGCAGCGTAGACAGCTATGGCTACACCTTC. Its translation is CASSVDSYGYTF. The variable domain in full, completed from reference TRBV9 and TRBJ1-2, reads DSGVTQTPKHLITATGQRVTLRCSPRSGDLSVYWYQQSLDQGLQFLIQYYNGEERAKGNILERFSAQQFPDLHSELNLSSLELGDSALYFCASSVDSYGYTFGSGTRLTVV.

The chain couples TRBV6-4 to TRBJ2-7; D is perhaps TRBD2 (7 bases). CDR3 length: 16 amino acids. Germline CDR1 MRHNA, CDR2 SNTAGT. Between the trimmed V and J ends, which lost 6 bases and 4 bases, there was a span of 22 bases. The CDR3 DNA is TGTGCCAGCAGAACCGAACCGGGGGGCGGGAGTTACGAGCAGTACTTC. This sequence encodes CASRTEPGGGSYEQYF.

V and J are TRBV29-1 and TRBJ2-7; D possibly corresponds to TRBD2 (5 bases). V shed 5 bases and J shed 6 bases, with 11 bases lying between them. Per germline, CDR1 SQVTM and CDR2 ANQGSEA. This CDR3 comprises 11 residues. The CDR3 reads CSVLEGIEQYF. DNA of the CDR3: TGCAGCGTTTTAGAGGGTATCGAGCAGTACTTC.

V is TRBV30 and J is TRBJ2-4; no reliable D call. This CDR3 is built from 13 residues. Germline V gene data show CDR1 as GTSNPN and CDR2 as SVGIG (reference sequence). Between the trimmed V and J ends, which lost 2 bases and 4 bases, there was a span of 9 bases. CDR3 region: CAWSTGSKNIQYF. The CDR3 region has the DNA TGTGCCTGGAGTACCGGTTCGAAAAACATTCAGTACTTC.